These T cell receptor beta chains were read from a single sample in a study of CD8+CD57+ T cells in acquired aplastic anemia. TCRdb redid the calling of the reads with MiXCR, one entry per CDR3 protein. Counted here are 180,000 or so distinct CDR3 sequences, about half occurring once; the ten biggest clones make up under 3.5%. Sequences were obtained from sorted CD4+, CD8+, or CD8+CD57+ T cells (not recorded which) from PBMCs. All receptors derive from a human donor in good health. CDR3s include the opening cysteine and the closing phenylalanine or tryptophan. A D gene is named only where the DNA matches it firmly. Size is omitted from some rows. Given values are once, few, many or a class for expanded clones.

.	12	TRBV7-8	.	TRBJ2-5	TGTGCCAGCAGCCCGATGGGAGAGACCCAGTACTTC	CASSPMGETQYF
TRBD2	18	TRBV7-3	many	TRBJ2-3	TGTGCCAGCAGCTTAAATGTTTTCGGGGGGACCCACACAGATACGCAGTATTTT	CASSLNVFGGTHTDTQYF
TRBD2	19	TRBV5-5	many	TRBJ2-7	TGTGCCAGCAGCTCGGCACCGGGACTAGCGGGAGCTCGTAGTAACGAGCAGTACTTC	CASSSAPGLAGARSNEQYF
TRBD2	16	TRBV20-1	.	TRBJ2-3	TGCAGTGCTAGAGAAAGGGGGACTAGCGGCACAGATACGCAGTATTTT	CSARERGTSGTDTQYF
.	13	TRBV7-2	.	TRBJ1-4	TGTGCCAGCAGCTTAGCGACAGATGAAAAACTGTTTTTT	CASSLATDEKLFF
.	16	TRBV25-1	.	TRBJ2-7	TGCGCCAGCAGCTCGTCCTCCAGGCGTTCTCTCGACGAGCAGTACTTC	CASSSSSRRSLDEQYF
.	16	TRBV12-3/TRBV12-4	.	TRBJ2-7	TGTGCCAGCAGTTCAGCGTTGAGCGGGCGTTGGTACGAGCAGTACTTC	CASSSALSGRWYEQYF
.	15	TRBV9	.	TRBJ1-6	TGTGCCAGCGGCGTAGGCGAATCCTATAATTCACCCCTCCACTTT	CASGVGESYNSPLHF
.	14	TRBV12-5	many	TRBJ2-7	TGTGCTAGTGGTTTGGGATTGGGACTCTACGAGCAGTACTTC	CASGLGLGLYEQYF
.	14	TRBV2	.	TRBJ2-3	TGTGCCAGCAGTGGGGGGTCTGGCACAGATACGCAGTATTTT	CASSGGSGTDTQYF
TRBD2	14	TRBV6-2/TRBV6-3	few	TRBJ2-1	TGTGCCAGCAGTAGCGGGAGGGCCGCCAATGAGCAGTTCTTC	CASSSGRAANEQFF
.	14	TRBV6-2/TRBV6-3	many	TRBJ2-5	TGTGCCAGCAGTACCCCCTTGTTCTCGGAGACCCAGTACTTC	CASSTPLFSETQYF
TRBD1	15	TRBV5-1	many	TRBJ2-7	TGCGCCAGCAGCCCGAGACAGGGACCTATCTACGAGCAGTACTTC	CASSPRQGPIYEQYF
.	13	TRBV6-1	.	TRBJ1-6	TGTGCCGCCGTCCGGTTTTATAATTCACCCCTCCACTTT	CAAVRFYNSPLHF
.	16	TRBV7-2	many	TRBJ2-3	TGTGCCAGCAGCTTACTTCCTGGGAGCGGCACAGATACGCAGTATTTT	CASSLLPGSGTDTQYF